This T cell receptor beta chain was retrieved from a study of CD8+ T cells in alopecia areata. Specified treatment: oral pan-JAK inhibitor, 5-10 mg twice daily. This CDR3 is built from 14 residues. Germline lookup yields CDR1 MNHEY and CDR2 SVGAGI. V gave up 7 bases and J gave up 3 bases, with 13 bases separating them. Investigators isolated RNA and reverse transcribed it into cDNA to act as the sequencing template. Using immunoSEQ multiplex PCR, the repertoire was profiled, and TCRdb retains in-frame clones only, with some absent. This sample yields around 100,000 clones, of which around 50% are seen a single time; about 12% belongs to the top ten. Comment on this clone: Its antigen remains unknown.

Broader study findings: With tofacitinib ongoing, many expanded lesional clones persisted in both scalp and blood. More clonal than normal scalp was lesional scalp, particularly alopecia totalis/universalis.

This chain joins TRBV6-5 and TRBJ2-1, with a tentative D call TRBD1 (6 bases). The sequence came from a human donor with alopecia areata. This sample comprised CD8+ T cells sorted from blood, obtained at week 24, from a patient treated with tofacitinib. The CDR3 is CASTTRDNYNEQFF. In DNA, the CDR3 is TGTGCCAGCACCACCCGGGACAACTACAATGAGCAGTTCTTC.